This TCR beta chain was documented in a study of breast tumors, draining lymph nodes, adjacent tissues. This clonotype was seen many times. Each CDR3 protein gets one entry after TCRdb re-called the multiplex PCR reads with MiXCR. The sample has over 130,000 distinct CDR3 sequences, over 25% seen once. Germline CDR1 is LNHDA and CDR2 is SQIVND (reference sequence). CDR3 length equals 15 residues. The V and J ends lost 6 bases and 5 bases respectively, with 17 bases between them. Axillary draining lymph nodes of breast cancer patients supplied the node samples. Sequencing was performed on axillary lymph node tissue. This clonotype was obtained from a female donor with breast cancer. Some clones in this sample may be carry-over from other donors' samples. This chain joins TRBV19 and TRBJ1-5, with D possibly matching TRBD1 (6 bases). The CDR3 DNA sequence: TGTGCCAGTAGCAGGGGCAGGGCGGGGGATCAGCCCCAGCATTTT. Its protein product is CASSRGRAGDQPQHF.